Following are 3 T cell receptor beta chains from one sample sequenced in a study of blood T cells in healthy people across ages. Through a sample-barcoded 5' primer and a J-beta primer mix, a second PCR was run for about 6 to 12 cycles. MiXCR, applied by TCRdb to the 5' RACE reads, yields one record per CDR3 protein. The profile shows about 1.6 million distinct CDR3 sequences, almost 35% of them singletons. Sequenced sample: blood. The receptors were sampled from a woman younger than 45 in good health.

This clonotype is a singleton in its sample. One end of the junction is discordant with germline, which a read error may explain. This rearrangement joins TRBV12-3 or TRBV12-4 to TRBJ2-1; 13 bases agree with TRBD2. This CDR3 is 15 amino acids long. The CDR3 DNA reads TGTGCCGGCAGACCCGGGACTAGCGGGACCAATGAGCAGTTCTTC. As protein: CAGRPGTSGTNEQFF.

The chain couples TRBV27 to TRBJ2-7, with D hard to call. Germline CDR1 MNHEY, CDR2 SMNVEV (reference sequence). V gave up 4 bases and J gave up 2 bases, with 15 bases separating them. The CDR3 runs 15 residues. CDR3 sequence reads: CASSSLRRVTYEQYF. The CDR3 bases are TGTGCCAGCAGTTCCCTCCGTCGCGTTACCTACGAGCAGTACTTC.

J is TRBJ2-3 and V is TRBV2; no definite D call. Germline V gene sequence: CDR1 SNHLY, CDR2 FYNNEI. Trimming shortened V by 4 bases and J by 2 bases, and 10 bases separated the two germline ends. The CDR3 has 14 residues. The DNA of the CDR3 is TGTGCCAGCAGTGTGATTGGTTTCACAGATACGCAGTATTTT. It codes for CASSVIGFTDTQYF.